The clone carrying this TCR beta chain was detected a few times. CDR1 LNHNV and CDR2 YYDKDF come from the germline V gene (reference sequence). The CDR3 loop spans 17 amino acids. The germline V and J ends were trimmed by 0 bases and 0 bases, with 14 bases remaining between them. The TCR library protocol attached unique molecular identifiers to the individual cDNA molecules. Each CDR3 protein is one row after TCRdb ran MiXCR on the 5' RACE reads. The sample includes tens of thousands of distinct CDR3 sequences, less than 15% of them seen just once. This entry comes from a study of early T cells in non-severe SARS-CoV-2 infection.

The receptor's source is an adult who was a healthcare worker with PCR-confirmed SARS-CoV-2 infection or an uninfected control (not recorded which). This specimen consisted of whole blood, obtained at baseline. The chain is built from TRBV15 and TRBJ1-2; TRBD1 is a possible D gene (6 bases). CDR3 bases: TGTGCCACCAGCAGAGATCGGGACACCGAATCTAACTATGGCTACACCTTC. This encodes CATSRDRDTESNYGYTF.